These T cell receptor beta chains were read from a single sample in a study of CD8 T cells in Susac syndrome. TCRdb processed the immunoSEQ multiplex PCR reads anew with MiXCR; each CDR3 protein has one entry. The sample gives fewer than 250,000 distinct CDR3 sequences, about 94% of which show up once; 0.1% to 0.12% is in the top ten. Sequences were obtained from CD4+ T cells from PBMCs. These receptors came from a human donor in good health. The conserved cysteine and the conserved F or W are not part of the CDR3 here. The order of the fields is J gene, V gene, CDR3 protein.

j_gene: TRBJ2-3
v_gene: TRBV20-1
CDR3aa: SATSGGASDTQY

j_gene: TRBJ2-5
v_gene: TRBV5-1
CDR3aa: ASSLGGQGQGAQY

j_gene: TRBJ2-5
v_gene: TRBV3-1
CDR3aa: ASSQDLARGQETQY

j_gene: TRBJ1-6
v_gene: TRBV7-9
CDR3aa: ASSLGPQGNSPLH

j_gene: TRBJ2-3
v_gene: TRBV7-9
CDR3aa: ASTPGGATQY

j_gene: TRBJ2-1
v_gene: TRBV12-3/TRBV12-4
CDR3aa: ASSPRGPYNEQF

j_gene: TRBJ2-5
v_gene: TRBV6-2/TRBV6-3
CDR3aa: ASSYPVGRGRVFETQY

j_gene: TRBJ2-3
v_gene: TRBV3-1
CDR3aa: ASSPRGSGGARADTQY

j_gene: TRBJ1-1
v_gene: TRBV20-1
CDR3aa: SANTLRAEAF

j_gene: TRBJ1-1
v_gene: TRBV19
CDR3aa: ASSIDTGTEAF

j_gene: TRBJ1-6
v_gene: TRBV5-1
CDR3aa: ASSPRGAPGSPLH

j_gene: TRBJ2-3
v_gene: TRBV4-1
CDR3aa: ASSQAGTQGGRTDTQY

j_gene: TRBJ2-4
v_gene: TRBV20-1
CDR3aa: SAPPTGGNIQY

j_gene: TRBJ2-5
v_gene: TRBV20-1
CDR3aa: SAREHRDRGRQTQY

j_gene: TRBJ1-2
v_gene: TRBV7-2
CDR3aa: ASSTFPGQGSSDYGYT

j_gene: TRBJ2-2
v_gene: TRBV12-3/TRBV12-4
CDR3aa: ATRVREPSNTGELF

j_gene: TRBJ1-1
v_gene: TRBV5-1
CDR3aa: ASSLEEINTEAF

j_gene: TRBJ2-3
v_gene: TRBV15
CDR3aa: ATSRPGMGEDTQY

j_gene: TRBJ1-2
v_gene: TRBV7-9
CDR3aa: ASSHGGYYGYT

j_gene: TRBJ2-5
v_gene: TRBV5-1
CDR3aa: ASSQRTSVQETQY

j_gene: TRBJ1-5
v_gene: TRBV10-3
CDR3aa: AISDDRGLGRPQH

j_gene: TRBJ2-3
v_gene: TRBV5-1
CDR3aa: ASSLAWQGRDTQY

j_gene: TRBJ2-2
v_gene: TRBV7-9
CDR3aa: ASSLPDRDILF